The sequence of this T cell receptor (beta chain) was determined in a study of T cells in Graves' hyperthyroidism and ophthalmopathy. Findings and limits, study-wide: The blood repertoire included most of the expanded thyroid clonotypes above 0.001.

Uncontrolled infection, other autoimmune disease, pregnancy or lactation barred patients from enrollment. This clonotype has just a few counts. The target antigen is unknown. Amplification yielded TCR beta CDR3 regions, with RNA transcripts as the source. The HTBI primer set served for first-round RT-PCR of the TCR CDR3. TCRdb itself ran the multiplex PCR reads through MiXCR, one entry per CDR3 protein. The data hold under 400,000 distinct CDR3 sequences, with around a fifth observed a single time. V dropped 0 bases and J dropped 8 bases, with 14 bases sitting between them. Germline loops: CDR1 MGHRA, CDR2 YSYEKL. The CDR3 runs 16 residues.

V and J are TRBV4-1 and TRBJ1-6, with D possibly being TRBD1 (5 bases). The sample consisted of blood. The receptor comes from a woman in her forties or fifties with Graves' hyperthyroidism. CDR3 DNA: TGCGCCAGCAGCCAAGACAGGGTGGCTTGGGATTCACCCCTCCACTTT. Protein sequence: CASSQDRVAWDSPLHF.